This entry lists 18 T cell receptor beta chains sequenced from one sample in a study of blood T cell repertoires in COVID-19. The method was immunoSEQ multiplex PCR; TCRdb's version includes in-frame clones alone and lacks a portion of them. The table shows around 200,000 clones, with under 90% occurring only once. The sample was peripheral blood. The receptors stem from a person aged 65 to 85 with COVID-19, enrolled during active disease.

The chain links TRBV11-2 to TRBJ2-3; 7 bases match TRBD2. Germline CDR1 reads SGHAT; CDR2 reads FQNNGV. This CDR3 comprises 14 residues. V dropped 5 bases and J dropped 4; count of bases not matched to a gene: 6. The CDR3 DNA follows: TGTGCCAGCAGCCGCGGACTAGTCGCAGATACGCAGTATTTT. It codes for CASSRGLVADTQYF. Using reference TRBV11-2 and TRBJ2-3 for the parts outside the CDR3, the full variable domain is EAGVAQSPRYKIIEKRQSVAFWCNPISGHATLYWYQQILGQGPKLLIQFQNNGVVDDSQLPKDRFSAERLKGVDSTLKIQPAKLEDSAVYLCASSRGLVADTQYFGPGTRLTVL.

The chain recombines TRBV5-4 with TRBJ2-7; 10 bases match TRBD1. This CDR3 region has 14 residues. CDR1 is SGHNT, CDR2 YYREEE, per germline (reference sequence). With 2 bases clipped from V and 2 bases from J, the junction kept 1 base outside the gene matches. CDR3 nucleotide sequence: TGTGCCAGCAGCTTAGGGACAGGGGCCTACGAGCAGTACTTC. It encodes CASSLGTGAYEQYF. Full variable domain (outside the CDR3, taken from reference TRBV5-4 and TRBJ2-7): ETGVTQSPTHLIKTRGQQVTLRCSSQSGHNTVSWYQQALGQGPQFIFQYYREEENGRGNFPPRFSGLQFPNYSSELNVNALELDDSALYLCASSLGTGAYEQYFGPGTRLTVT.

CDR3 sequence: CASSHPRYRGDYGYTF. CDR3 sequence (DNA): TGTGCCAGCAGCCACCCCCGATACAGGGGTGACTATGGCTACACCTTC. The J gene is TRBJ1-2, the V gene TRBV5-5, with 7 bases lining up with TRBD1. The trim removed 4 bases at V and 3 bases at J, leaving 12 bases unmatched. Germline V CDR1 and CDR2: SGHKS, YYEKEE (reference sequence). CDR3 size: 16 residues.

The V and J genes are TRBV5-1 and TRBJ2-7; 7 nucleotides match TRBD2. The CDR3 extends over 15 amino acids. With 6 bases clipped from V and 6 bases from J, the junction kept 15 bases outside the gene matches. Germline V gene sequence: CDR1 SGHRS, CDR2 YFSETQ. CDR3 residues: CASNLLQGGDGEQYF. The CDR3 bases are TGCGCCAGCAACCTACTCCAGGGAGGGGATGGCGAGCAGTACTTC.

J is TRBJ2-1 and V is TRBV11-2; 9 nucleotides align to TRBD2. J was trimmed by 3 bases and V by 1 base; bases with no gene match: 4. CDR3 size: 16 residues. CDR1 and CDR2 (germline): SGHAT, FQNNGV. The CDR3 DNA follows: TGTGCCAGCAGCTTAGCGGGTAGCGGGGGCTACAATGAGCAGTTCTTC. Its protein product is CASSLAGSGGYNEQFF.

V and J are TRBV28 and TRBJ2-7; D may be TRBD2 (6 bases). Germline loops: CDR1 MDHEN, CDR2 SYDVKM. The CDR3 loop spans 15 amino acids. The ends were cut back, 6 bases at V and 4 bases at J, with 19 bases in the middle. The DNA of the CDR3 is TGTGCCAGCAGCTCCGCGGAGGGAGATAGGTACGAGCAGTACTTC. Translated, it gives CASSSAEGDRYEQYF.

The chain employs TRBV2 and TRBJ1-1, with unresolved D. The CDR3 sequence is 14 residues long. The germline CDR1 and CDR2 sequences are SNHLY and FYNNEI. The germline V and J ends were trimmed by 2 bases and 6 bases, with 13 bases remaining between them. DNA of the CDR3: TGTGCCAGCAGTGAACCAGCAAGGAGAGCTGAAGCTTTCTTT. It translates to CASSEPARRAEAFF. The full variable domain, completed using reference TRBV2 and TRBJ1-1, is EPEVTQTPSHQVTQMGQEVILRCVPISNHLYFYWYRQILGQKVEFLVSFYNNEISEKSEIFDDQFSVERPDGSNFTLKIRSTKLEDSAMYFCASSEPARRAEAFFGQGTRLTVV.

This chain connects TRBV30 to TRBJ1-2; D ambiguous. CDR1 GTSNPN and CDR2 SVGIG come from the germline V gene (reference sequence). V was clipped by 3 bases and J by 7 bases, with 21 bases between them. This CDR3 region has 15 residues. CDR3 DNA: TGTGCCTGGAGGGCGTGTGGGGTAGCGTATTTTGGCTACACCTTC. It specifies CAWRACGVAYFGYTF.

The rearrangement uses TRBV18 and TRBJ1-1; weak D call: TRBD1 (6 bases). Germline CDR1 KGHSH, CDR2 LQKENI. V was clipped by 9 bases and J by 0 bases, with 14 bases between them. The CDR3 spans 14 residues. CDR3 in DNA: TGTGCCAGTAACCCCGGACAGTTGAACACTGAAGCTTTCTTT. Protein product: CASNPGQLNTEAFF.

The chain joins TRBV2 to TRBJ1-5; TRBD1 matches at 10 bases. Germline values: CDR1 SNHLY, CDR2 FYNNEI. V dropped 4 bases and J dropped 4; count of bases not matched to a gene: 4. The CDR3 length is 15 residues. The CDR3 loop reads CASSVRTGGNQPQHF. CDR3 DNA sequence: TGTGCCAGCAGTGTGAGGACAGGGGGTAATCAGCCCCAGCATTTT.

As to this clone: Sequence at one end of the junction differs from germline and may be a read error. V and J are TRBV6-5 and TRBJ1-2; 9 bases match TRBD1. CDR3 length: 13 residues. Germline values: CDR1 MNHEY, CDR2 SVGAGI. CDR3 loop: CASSYRRDRALSF. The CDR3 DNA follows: TGTGCCAGCAGTTACCGGAGGGACAGGGCTCTCTCTTTC.

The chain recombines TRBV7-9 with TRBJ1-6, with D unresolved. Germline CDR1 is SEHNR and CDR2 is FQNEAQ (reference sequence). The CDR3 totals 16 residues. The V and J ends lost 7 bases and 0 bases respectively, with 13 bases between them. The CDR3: CASTHPASSYNSPLHF. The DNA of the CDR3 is TGTGCCAGCACCCACCCCGCTAGCTCCTATAATTCACCCCTCCACTTT. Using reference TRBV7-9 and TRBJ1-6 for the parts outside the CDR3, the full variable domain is DTGVSQNPRHKITKRGQNVTFRCDPISEHNRLYWYRQTLGQGPEFLTYFQNEAQLEKSRLLSDRFSAERPKGSFSTLEIQRTEQGDSAMYLCASTHPASSYNSPLHFGNGTRLTVT.

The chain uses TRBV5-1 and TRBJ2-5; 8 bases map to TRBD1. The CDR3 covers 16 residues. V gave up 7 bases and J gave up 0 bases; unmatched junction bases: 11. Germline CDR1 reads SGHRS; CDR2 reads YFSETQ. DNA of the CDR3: TGCGCCAGCGGAACTTCGGGACAGGCTAACCAAGAGACCCAGTACTTC. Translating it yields CASGTSGQANQETQYF.

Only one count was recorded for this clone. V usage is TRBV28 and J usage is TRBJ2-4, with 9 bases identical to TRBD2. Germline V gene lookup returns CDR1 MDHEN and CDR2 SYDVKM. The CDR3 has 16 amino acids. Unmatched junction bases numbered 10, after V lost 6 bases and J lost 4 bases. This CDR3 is CASSFFGTSSKNIQYF. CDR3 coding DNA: TGTGCCAGCAGCTTTTTCGGGACTAGCTCTAAAAACATTCAGTACTTC.

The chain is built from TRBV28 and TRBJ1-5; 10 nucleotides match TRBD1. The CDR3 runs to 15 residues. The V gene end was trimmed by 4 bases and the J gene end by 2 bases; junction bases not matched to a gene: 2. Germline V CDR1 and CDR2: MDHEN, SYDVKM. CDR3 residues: CASSWDRGRNQPQHF. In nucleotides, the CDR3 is TGTGCCAGCAGTTGGGACAGGGGACGCAATCAGCCCCAGCATTTT.

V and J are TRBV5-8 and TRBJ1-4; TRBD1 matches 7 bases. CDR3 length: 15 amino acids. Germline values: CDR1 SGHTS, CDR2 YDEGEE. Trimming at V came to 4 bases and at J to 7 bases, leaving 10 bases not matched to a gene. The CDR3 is CASSLKGQRSEKLFF. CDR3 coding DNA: TGTGCCAGCAGCCTAAAGGGACAGAGGAGTGAAAAACTGTTTTTT.

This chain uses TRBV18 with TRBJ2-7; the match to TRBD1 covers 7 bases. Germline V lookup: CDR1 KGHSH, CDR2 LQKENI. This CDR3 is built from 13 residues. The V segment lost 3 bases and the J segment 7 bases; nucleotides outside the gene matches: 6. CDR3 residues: CASSPDRSREQYF. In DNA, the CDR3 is TGTGCCAGCTCACCGGACAGGTCGCGAGAGCAGTACTTC.

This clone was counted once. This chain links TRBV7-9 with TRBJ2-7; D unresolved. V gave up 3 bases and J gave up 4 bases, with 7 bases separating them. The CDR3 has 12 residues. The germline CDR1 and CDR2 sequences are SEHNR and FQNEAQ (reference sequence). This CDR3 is CASSFTEYEQYF. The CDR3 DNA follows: TGTGCCAGCAGCTTCACAGAGTACGAGCAGTACTTC.